There are a few counts of the clone carrying this T cell receptor beta chain. No antigen is known for it. Collected material from alopecia areata patients comprised lesional scalp punch biopsies and peripheral blood. The record originates from a study of CD8+ T cells in alopecia areata. Notes on the study in general: Unlike in mice, where it was clearer, TCR sharing across patients was less clear, possibly HLA-related.

The V gene end was trimmed by 6 bases and the J gene end by 5 bases; junction bases not matched to a gene: 7. Per the germline V gene, CDR1 is SQVTM and CDR2 is ANQGSEA. The length of the CDR3 is 13 residues. Sequencing used cDNA as its template, made by extracting RNA and reverse transcribing it. Libraries were prepared by immunoSEQ multiplex PCR; TCRdb keeps only in-frame clonotypes and omits some of them. The repertoire consists of about 120,000 clones, with 35% to 40% occurring once and the leading ten covering 3% to 3.5%. The chain is built from TRBV29-1 and TRBJ1-5; 7 bases fit TRBD1. The source of this sequence is a human donor with alopecia areata. The sequenced material came from CD4+ T cells sorted from blood. This CDR3 is CSVGTGAHQPQHF. CDR3 nucleotides: TGCAGCGTCGGAACAGGGGCCCATCAGCCCCAGCATTTT. The full variable domain, with the rest looked up from reference TRBV29-1 and TRBJ1-5, is SAVISQKPSRDICQRGTSLTIQCQVDSQVTMMFWYRQQPGQSLTLIATANQGSEATYESGFVIDKFPISRPNLTFSTLTVSNMSPEDSSIYLCSVGTGAHQPQHFGDGTRLSIL.